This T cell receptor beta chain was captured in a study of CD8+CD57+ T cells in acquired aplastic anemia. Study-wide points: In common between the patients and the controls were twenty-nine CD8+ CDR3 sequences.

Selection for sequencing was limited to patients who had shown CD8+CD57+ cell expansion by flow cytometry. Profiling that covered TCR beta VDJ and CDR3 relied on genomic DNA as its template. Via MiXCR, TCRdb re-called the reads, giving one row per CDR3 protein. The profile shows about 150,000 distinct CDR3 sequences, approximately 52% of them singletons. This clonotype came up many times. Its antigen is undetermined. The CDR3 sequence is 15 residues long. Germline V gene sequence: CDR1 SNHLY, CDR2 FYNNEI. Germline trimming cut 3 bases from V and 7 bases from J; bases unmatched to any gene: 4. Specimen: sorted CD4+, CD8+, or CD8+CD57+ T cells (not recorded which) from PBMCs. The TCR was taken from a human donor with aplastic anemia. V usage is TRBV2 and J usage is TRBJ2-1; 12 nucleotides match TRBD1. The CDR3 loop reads CASSDRDRGLNEQFF. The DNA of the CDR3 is TGTGCCAGCAGTGACCGGGACAGGGGGCTAAATGAGCAGTTCTTC.